These 27 T cell receptor beta chains were all obtained from the same sample, sequenced in a study of shared clonotypes between healthy human individuals. Using immunoSEQ multiplex PCR, the repertoire was profiled, and TCRdb retains in-frame clones only, with some absent. The sample lists 850,000 to 1,200,000 clones, about 77% occurring once. Sequencing was done on a sample of memory CD4+ T cells sorted from blood. This sample's subset: CD45RA-negative fraction. Every receptor here comes from a man between 18 and 35 years old in good health.

The chain links TRBV5-4 to TRBJ2-7; 7 bases align to TRBD1. The germline CDR1 and CDR2 sequences are SGHNT and YYREEE (reference sequence). The CDR3 extends over 14 amino acids. J was trimmed by 3 bases and V by 0 bases; bases with no gene match: 3. In DNA form, the CDR3 reads TGTGCCAGCAGCTTGGGTAGGACAGGCTACGAGCAGTACTTC. This codes for CASSLGRTGYEQYF.

The V and J genes are TRBV18 and TRBJ2-7, with 9 nucleotides matching TRBD1. The J segment lost 4 bases and the V segment lost 3 bases, leaving 10 bases of the junction unmatched. This CDR3 is built from 16 residues. The germline CDR1 and CDR2 sequences are KGHSH and LQKENI. The CDR3 bases are TGTGCCAGCTCACCCAACCGGGACAGGGAGCGGTACGAGCAGTACTTC. Its protein is CASSPNRDRERYEQYF.

V and J are TRBV2 and TRBJ1-2; no reliable D call. Per germline, CDR1 SNHLY and CDR2 FYNNEI. V was trimmed by 5 bases and J by 0 bases, leaving 13 bases between them. The CDR3 is 15 residues long. The CDR3 nucleotides read TGTGCCAGCAGTTCCTTTCGTGAGTCTAACTATGGCTACACCTTC. Translation gives CASSSFRESNYGYTF.

The chain has TRBV2 and TRBJ2-2; the match to TRBD2 covers 9 bases. This CDR3 is 13 amino acids long. The germline CDR1 and CDR2 sequences are SNHLY and FYNNEI. With V trimmed by 7 bases and J by 5 bases, 2 bases remained unmatched. The CDR3 nucleotides are TGTGCCAGCAATCTAGCGGGAACCGGGGAGCTGTTTTTT. This gives the protein CASNLAGTGELFF.

This sequence joins TRBV10-1 and TRBJ2-5; the D gene could be TRBD1 or TRBD2 (5 bases each). The ends were cut back, 3 bases at V and 1 base at J, with 9 bases in the middle. Germline V gives CDR1 WNHNN, CDR2 SYGVQD (reference sequence). This CDR3 has 14 residues. DNA of the CDR3: TGCGCCAGCAGTGACGGGGCGGCCCAAGAGACCCAGTACTTC. Translation: CASSDGAAQETQYF.

V and J are TRBV11-2 and TRBJ1-3; D is unresolved. V lost 2 bases and J 7 bases, leaving 6 bases between the germline ends. Germline values: CDR1 SGHAT, CDR2 FQNNGV. This CDR3 contains 12 residues. This CDR3 is CASSLMINTIYF. The CDR3 DNA sequence: TGTGCCAGCAGCTTAATGATCAACACCATATATTTT.

This clone was detected a few times. The chain uses TRBV9 and TRBJ2-5; 9 positions agree with TRBD2. There are 13 residues in the CDR3. V lost 4 bases to trimming and J lost 5 bases; unmatched junction nucleotides: 3. Germline V gives CDR1 SGDLS, CDR2 YYNGEE. The CDR3 spells CASSLAGRETQYF. The CDR3 coding sequence is TGTGCCAGCAGCCTAGCGGGGAGGGAGACCCAGTACTTC.

A note on this clone: This sample includes further DNA sequences coding for the same CDR3. The V gene is TRBV5-6, the J gene TRBJ2-5; possibly TRBD2 for D (6 bases). This CDR3 is 14 amino acids long. The V and J ends lost 1 base and 3 bases respectively, with 10 bases between them. The V gene's germline CDR1 is SGHDT and CDR2 YYEEEE. The chain's CDR3 is CASSLLSGEETQYF. The CDR3, as DNA: TGTGCCAGCAGCTTGCTTAGCGGCGAAGAGACCCAGTACTTC. The full variable domain, rest sourced from reference TRBV5-6 and TRBJ2-5, is DAGVTQSPTHLIKTRGQQVTLRCSPKSGHDTVSWYQQALGQGPQFIFQYYEEEERQRGNFPDRFSGHQFPNYSSELNVNALLLGDSALYLCASSLLSGEETQYFGPGTRLLVL.

The V and J genes are TRBV7-2 and TRBJ1-1; D is possibly TRBD1 (6 bases). The CDR3 contains 15 residues. Germline CDR1 and CDR2: SGHTA and FQGNSA. The V gene lost 8 bases and the J gene lost 1 base, with 17 bases spanning the gap. CDR3 residues: CASLLGGAGNTEAFF. The CDR3 DNA follows: TGTGCCAGCCTCTTGGGGGGGGCCGGGAACACTGAAGCTTTCTTT.

This clone appeared a single time. V usage is TRBV29-1 and J usage is TRBJ2-5; D perhaps matches TRBD1 (6 bases). Germline CDR1 SQVTM, CDR2 ANQGSEA. This CDR3 has 15 amino acids. With 5 bases removed from V and 5 bases from J, the gap between germline ends came to 21 bases. The CDR3, as DNA: TGCAGCGTTCTACCCAGGGGTAACGTACTGGAGACCCAGTACTTC. Encoded protein: CSVLPRGNVLETQYF. The entire variable domain, with the rest obtained from reference TRBV29-1 and TRBJ2-5, is as follows: SAVISQKPSRDICQRGTSLTIQCQVDSQVTMMFWYRQQPGQSLTLIATANQGSEATYESGFVIDKFPISRPNLTFSTLTVSNMSPEDSSIYLCSVLPRGNVLETQYFGPGTRLLVL.

This chain's CDR3 is CASSNTGVGYTF. In DNA, the CDR3 is TGTGCCAGCAGCAATACAGGGGTAGGCTACACCTTC. J is TRBJ1-2 and V is TRBV6-6, with 7 positions matching TRBD1. Trimming at V came to 6 bases and at J to 8 bases, leaving 6 bases not matched to a gene. The CDR3 has 12 amino acids. Germline CDR1 reads MNHNY; CDR2 reads SVGAGI (reference sequence).

This sequence joins TRBV6-1 and TRBJ2-6, with D maybe TRBD1 (5 bases). Germline assignment: CDR1 MNHNS and CDR2 SASEGT. CDR3 length: 14 amino acids. Trimming left V 3 bases short and J 2 bases short, with 5 bases between. This chain's CDR3 is CASSEGPGANVLTF. CDR3 bases: TGTGCCAGCAGTGAGGGGCCTGGGGCCAACGTCCTGACTTTC.

This clone has a single count. This chain links TRBV28 with TRBJ1-2; TRBD1 is a possible D gene (6 bases). The germline CDR1 and CDR2 sequences are MDHEN and SYDVKM. Trimming cost V 4 bases and J 2 bases, with 11 bases left between them. The CDR3 spans 14 residues. CDR3: CASSWGAKNYGYTF. The CDR3 region has the DNA TGTGCCAGCAGTTGGGGGGCCAAGAACTATGGCTACACCTTC.

To note about this clone: This likely came from a read error, as a far larger clone is one base away. The chain joins TRBV7-2 to TRBJ2-3, with TRBD2 as a possible D gene (5 bases). CDR1 and CDR2 from the germline V gene are SGHTA and FQGNSA. This CDR3 has 14 residues. The germline V and J ends were trimmed by 1 base and 2 bases, with 7 bases remaining between them. The CDR3 bases are TGTGCCAGCAGCTTAGGAGCGGTCACAGATACGCAGTATTTT. Protein sequence: CASSLGAVTDTQYF.

Concerning this clone itself: Mismatch with germline at one junction end may stem from a read error. The chain uses TRBV7-2 and TRBJ2-2, with TRBD1 as a possible D gene (6 bases). The CDR3 is made up of 14 amino acids. The germline V gene encodes CDR1 SGHTA and CDR2 FQGNSA. The CDR3 DNA follows: TGTGCCAGCGCAGGGGATCTGAACTCCGGGGAGCTGTTTTTT. This encodes CASAGDLNSGELFF.

As concerns this clone: The sample holds other DNA sequences that translate to the same CDR3. V is TRBV10-3 and J is TRBJ1-5; D is undetermined. The germline V gene has CDR1 ENHRY and CDR2 SYGVKD. V lost 4 bases and J lost 4, with 5 bases in between. CDR3 length equals 12 residues. The CDR3: CAISGLNQPQHF. The CDR3 DNA reads TGTGCCATCAGTGGTCTGAATCAGCCCCAGCATTTT.

The chain has TRBV23-1 and TRBJ1-3; TRBD1 aligns across 7 bases. TRBV23-1 is an ORF; its function is uncertain. The CDR3 consists of 17 residues. Losses at the gene ends were 1 base for V and 1 base for J; bases not matched to a gene: 7. CDR3 bases: TGCGCCAGCAGTCAATATACAGGGGCGAGATCTGGAAACACCATATATTTT. As protein: CASSQYTGARSGNTIYF.

This chain joins TRBV9 and TRBJ2-7, with TRBD1 as a possible D gene (6 bases). The ends were cut back, 5 bases at V and 2 bases at J, with 17 bases in the middle. The length of the CDR3 is 15 residues. The germline V gene encodes CDR1 SGDLS and CDR2 YYNGEE. The CDR3 loop reads CASSRRTDGAYEQYF. DNA for the CDR3: TGTGCCAGCAGTCGAAGGACAGATGGGGCCTACGAGCAGTACTTC.

The CDR3 sequence: CASSPSPGLEQYF. In nucleotides, the CDR3 is TGTGCCAGCAGCCCATCCCCAGGGCTCGAGCAGTACTTC. The chain links TRBV7-9 to TRBJ2-7, with D maybe TRBD1 (5 bases). V lost 5 bases and J lost 6, with 14 bases in between. Germline assignment: CDR1 SEHNR and CDR2 FQNEAQ (reference sequence). The CDR3 loop spans 13 amino acids.

The chain carries TRBV11-2 and TRBJ2-3, with D possibly matching TRBD1 (5 bases). V lost 6 bases, J lost 6 bases, and 13 bases lay in between. This CDR3 region has 13 residues. Per germline, CDR1 SGHAT and CDR2 FQNNGV. The CDR3 loop reads CASSPTELDTQYF. The CDR3 DNA is TGTGCCAGCAGTCCGACAGAGCTCGATACGCAGTATTTT.

The rearrangement joins TRBV5-1 to TRBJ1-1; D call uncertain. Trimming left V 5 bases short and J 2 bases short, with 7 bases between. This CDR3 region has 12 residues. Germline CDR1 is SGHRS and CDR2 is YFSETQ. The CDR3 reads CASRWANTEAFF. The CDR3, as DNA: TGCGCCAGCAGGTGGGCTAACACTGAAGCTTTCTTT.

This clone appeared a single time. This chain uses TRBV7-8 with TRBJ2-3; TRBD2 matches at 7 bases. V lost 3 bases, J lost 1 base, and 7 bases stayed unmatched. Germline V gene sequence: CDR1 SGHVS, CDR2 FQNEAQ. The CDR3 loop spans 16 amino acids. The CDR3: CASSFNSGYRTDTQYF. As DNA, the CDR3 is TGTGCCAGCAGCTTCAATAGCGGGTACCGCACAGATACGCAGTATTTT.

This clone was seen at least ten times. The chain couples TRBV7-9 to TRBJ2-2, with unresolved D. CDR1 SEHNR and CDR2 FQNEAQ come from the germline V gene (reference sequence). V lost 5 bases and J 7 bases, leaving 8 bases between the germline ends. This CDR3 is built from 12 residues. The CDR3 DNA reads as TGTGCCAGCAGCCAAAATGGCGGGGAGCTGTTTTTT. Amino acid sequence: CASSQNGGELFF.

Details on this clone: This sample includes further DNA sequences coding for the same CDR3. The rearrangement links TRBV30 to TRBJ2-3, with D possibly TRBD1 on 6 matching bases. Trimming left V 0 bases short and J 1 base short, with 8 bases between. Germline V gives CDR1 GTSNPN, CDR2 SVGIG (reference sequence). This CDR3 contains 14 residues. CDR3: CAWSVAGGTDTQYF. The CDR3 region has the DNA TGTGCCTGGAGTGTCGCAGGGGGCACAGATACGCAGTATTTT. The whole variable domain, filled in from reference TRBV30 and TRBJ2-3, reads SQTIHQWPATLVQPVGSPLSLECTVEGTSNPNLYWYRQAAGRGLQLLFYSVGIGQISSEVPQNLSASRPQDRQFILSSKKLLLSDSGFYLCAWSVAGGTDTQYFGPGTRLTVL.

The gene calls are TRBV2 and TRBJ1-2; D not certain. V lost 6 bases and J lost 4, with 12 bases in between. CDR3 length equals 13 residues. In germline, CDR1 is SNHLY, CDR2 FYNNEI. The CDR3 DNA reads TGTGCCAGCAGCCCGGCGGGCCTCTATGGCTACACCTTC. Translated: CASSPAGLYGYTF. The whole variable domain, remainder taken from reference TRBV2 and TRBJ1-2, is EPEVTQTPSHQVTQMGQEVILRCVPISNHLYFYWYRQILGQKVEFLVSFYNNEISEKSEIFDDQFSVERPDGSNFTLKIRSTKLEDSAMYFCASSPAGLYGYTFGSGTRLTVV.

This clone was picked up one time. The gene calls are TRBV6-5 and TRBJ2-1; 8 nucleotides match TRBD1. V was pared by 2 bases and J by 6 bases, with 6 bases of the junction left unmatched. CDR3 size: 15 residues. Germline loops: CDR1 MNHEY, CDR2 SVGAGI. CDR3 residues: CASSYRGTGGNEQFF. The DNA for the CDR3 is TGTGCCAGCAGTTACAGGGGGACAGGTGGCAATGAGCAGTTCTTC.

A few counts support this clone. The chain combines TRBV5-1 with TRBJ2-2; TRBD2 might be the D (6 bases). With 0 bases removed from V and 8 bases from J, the gap between germline ends came to 14 bases. The CDR3 runs to 15 residues. Per germline, CDR1 SGHRS and CDR2 YFSETQ. CDR3 amino acids: CASSLETSSAGELFF. In DNA form, the CDR3 reads TGCGCCAGCAGCTTGGAGACTAGTTCCGCTGGGGAGCTGTTTTTT.